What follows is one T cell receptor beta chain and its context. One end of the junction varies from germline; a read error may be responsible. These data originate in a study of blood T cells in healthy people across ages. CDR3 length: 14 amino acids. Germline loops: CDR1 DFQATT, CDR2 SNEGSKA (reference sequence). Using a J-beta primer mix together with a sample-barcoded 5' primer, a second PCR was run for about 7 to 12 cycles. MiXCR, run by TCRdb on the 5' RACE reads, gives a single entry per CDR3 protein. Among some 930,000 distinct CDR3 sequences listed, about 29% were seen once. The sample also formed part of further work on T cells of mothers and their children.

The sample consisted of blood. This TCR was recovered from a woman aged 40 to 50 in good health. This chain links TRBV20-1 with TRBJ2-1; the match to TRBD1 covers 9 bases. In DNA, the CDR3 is TGCGGTGCCACAAAACGGACAGGGGTCAATGAGCAGTTCTTC. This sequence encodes CGATKRTGVNEQFF.